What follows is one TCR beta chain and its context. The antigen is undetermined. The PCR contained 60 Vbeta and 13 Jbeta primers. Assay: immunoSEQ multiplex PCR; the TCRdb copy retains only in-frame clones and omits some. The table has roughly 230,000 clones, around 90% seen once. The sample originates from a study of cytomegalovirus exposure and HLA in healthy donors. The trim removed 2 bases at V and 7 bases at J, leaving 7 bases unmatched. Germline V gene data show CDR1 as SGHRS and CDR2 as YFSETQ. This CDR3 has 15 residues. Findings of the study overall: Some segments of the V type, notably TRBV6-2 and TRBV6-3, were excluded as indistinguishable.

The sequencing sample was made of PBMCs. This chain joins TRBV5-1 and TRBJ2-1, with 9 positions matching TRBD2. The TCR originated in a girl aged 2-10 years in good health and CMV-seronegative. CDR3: CASSFSGSSTNEQFF. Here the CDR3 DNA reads TGCGCCAGCAGCTTTAGCGGGAGTTCGACGAATGAGCAGTTCTTC.